Listed here are 10 T cell receptor beta chains from one sample, sequenced in a study of blood T cell repertoires in COVID-19. The data were produced by immunoSEQ multiplex PCR, yet TCRdb's version contains in-frame clones alone and is incomplete. Seen here are under 55,000 clones, about 85% observed once, and the top ten hold roughly 30%. Sample: peripheral blood. Source of these receptors: a woman older than 75 with acute or convalescent COVID-19.

CDR3 coding DNA: TGTGCCAGCAGCTTTAGTGAATGGGTTAACAGCTACGAGCAGTACTTC. Translation: CASSFSEWVNSYEQYF. The chain employs TRBV28 and TRBJ2-7; D unresolved. The CDR3 runs 16 residues. Germline V CDR1 and CDR2: MDHEN, SYDVKM. V lost 6 bases and J 3 bases, leaving 21 bases between the germline ends.

This clone has only one observation. J is TRBJ1-2 and V is TRBV7-8; TRBD1 is a possible D gene (6 bases). V was pared by 4 bases and J by 2 bases, with 17 bases between. Germline CDR1 reads SGHVS; CDR2 reads FQNEAQ. The CDR3 runs to 16 residues. The CDR3 region is CASSSTSGTINYGYTF. For the CDR3, the DNA is TGTGCCAGCAGCTCAACTTCCGGGACAATAAACTATGGCTACACCTTC.

The chain combines TRBV10-3 with TRBJ2-1, with a possible D match to TRBD2 (5 bases). Between the trimmed V and J ends, which lost 10 bases and 4 bases, there was a span of 17 bases. The CDR3 loop spans 14 amino acids. Germline-derived CDR1 and CDR2 are ENHRY and SYGVKD. The CDR3 reads CATARESGYNEQFF. The CDR3 DNA is TGTGCCACGGCTAGGGAATCGGGGTACAATGAGCAGTTCTTC.

The V call is TRBV6-5, the J call TRBJ2-1, with 7 bases aligning to TRBD2. V was pared by 7 bases and J by 7 bases, with 7 bases of the junction left unmatched. This CDR3 region has 13 residues. Germline V gene lookup returns CDR1 MNHEY and CDR2 SVGAGI. The CDR3 here is CASTVGGPNEQFF. CDR3 sequence (DNA): TGTGCCAGCACCGTGGGAGGGCCTAATGAGCAGTTCTTC.

Only a few counts were recorded for this clone. The V and J genes are TRBV27 and TRBJ2-7; a weak D match, TRBD1 (5 bases). The CDR3 has 15 amino acids. CDR1 MNHEY and CDR2 SMNVEV come from the germline V gene (reference sequence). The V end lost 2 bases, the J end lost 3 bases, and 14 bases lay between the germline ends. The CDR3 loop is CASSLRRDSLYEQYF. The CDR3 nucleotides are TGTGCCAGCAGTTTAAGGCGAGACAGTCTCTACGAGCAGTACTTC.

The table lists this clone with a count of one. J is TRBJ2-5 and V is TRBV12-3 or TRBV12-4; D remains ambiguous. The CDR3 spans 10 residues. Between the trimmed V and J ends, which lost 8 bases and 9 bases, there was a span of 10 bases. CDR3 DNA sequence: TGTGCCAGCCCCCTCGCGGCCCAGTACTTC. As protein: CASPLAAQYF.

CDR3 DNA: TGTGCCAGCAGCCACCGAAAACCGGGACAGGGTTTCTTGGGCACTGAAGCTTTCTTT. This translates into CASSHRKPGQGFLGTEAFF. V is TRBV14 and J is TRBJ1-1; the match to TRBD1 covers 9 bases. Germline assignment: CDR1 SGHDN and CDR2 FVKESK. Trimming at V came to 3 bases and at J to 4 bases, leaving 18 bases not matched to a gene. This CDR3 contains 19 residues.

V and J are TRBV27 and TRBJ2-3; 9 bases are shared with TRBD2. Germline CDR1 MNHEY, CDR2 SMNVEV (reference sequence). The J segment lost 4 bases and the V segment lost 6 bases, leaving 14 bases of the junction unmatched. The CDR3 consists of 17 residues. In nucleotides, the CDR3 is TGTGCCAGCAGCCCAAGGGGCCGCGGGAGGGCCCCAGATACGCAGTATTTT. Translated: CASSPRGRGRAPDTQYF.

This rearrangement joins TRBV12-2 to TRBJ2-1; whether TRBD2, the table's D call, matches the DNA was not checked. TRBV12-2 is tagged as a pseudogene. The CDR3 is 17 residues long. Here the CDR3 reads CASRLVSSSGSSDEQFF. The DNA for the CDR3 is TGTGCAAGTCGCTTAGTCAGTAGTAGCGGGAGTTCCGATGAGCAGTTCTTC.

The chain uses TRBV6-5 and TRBJ1-4; tentative D call: TRBD1 (5 bases). Germline CDR1 MNHEY, CDR2 SVGAGI. The germline V and J ends were trimmed by 7 bases and 3 bases, with 9 bases remaining between them. CDR3 length: 13 residues. As DNA, the CDR3 is TGTGCCAGCAATACAGGCCCTAATGAAAAACTGTTTTTT. It specifies CASNTGPNEKLFF.